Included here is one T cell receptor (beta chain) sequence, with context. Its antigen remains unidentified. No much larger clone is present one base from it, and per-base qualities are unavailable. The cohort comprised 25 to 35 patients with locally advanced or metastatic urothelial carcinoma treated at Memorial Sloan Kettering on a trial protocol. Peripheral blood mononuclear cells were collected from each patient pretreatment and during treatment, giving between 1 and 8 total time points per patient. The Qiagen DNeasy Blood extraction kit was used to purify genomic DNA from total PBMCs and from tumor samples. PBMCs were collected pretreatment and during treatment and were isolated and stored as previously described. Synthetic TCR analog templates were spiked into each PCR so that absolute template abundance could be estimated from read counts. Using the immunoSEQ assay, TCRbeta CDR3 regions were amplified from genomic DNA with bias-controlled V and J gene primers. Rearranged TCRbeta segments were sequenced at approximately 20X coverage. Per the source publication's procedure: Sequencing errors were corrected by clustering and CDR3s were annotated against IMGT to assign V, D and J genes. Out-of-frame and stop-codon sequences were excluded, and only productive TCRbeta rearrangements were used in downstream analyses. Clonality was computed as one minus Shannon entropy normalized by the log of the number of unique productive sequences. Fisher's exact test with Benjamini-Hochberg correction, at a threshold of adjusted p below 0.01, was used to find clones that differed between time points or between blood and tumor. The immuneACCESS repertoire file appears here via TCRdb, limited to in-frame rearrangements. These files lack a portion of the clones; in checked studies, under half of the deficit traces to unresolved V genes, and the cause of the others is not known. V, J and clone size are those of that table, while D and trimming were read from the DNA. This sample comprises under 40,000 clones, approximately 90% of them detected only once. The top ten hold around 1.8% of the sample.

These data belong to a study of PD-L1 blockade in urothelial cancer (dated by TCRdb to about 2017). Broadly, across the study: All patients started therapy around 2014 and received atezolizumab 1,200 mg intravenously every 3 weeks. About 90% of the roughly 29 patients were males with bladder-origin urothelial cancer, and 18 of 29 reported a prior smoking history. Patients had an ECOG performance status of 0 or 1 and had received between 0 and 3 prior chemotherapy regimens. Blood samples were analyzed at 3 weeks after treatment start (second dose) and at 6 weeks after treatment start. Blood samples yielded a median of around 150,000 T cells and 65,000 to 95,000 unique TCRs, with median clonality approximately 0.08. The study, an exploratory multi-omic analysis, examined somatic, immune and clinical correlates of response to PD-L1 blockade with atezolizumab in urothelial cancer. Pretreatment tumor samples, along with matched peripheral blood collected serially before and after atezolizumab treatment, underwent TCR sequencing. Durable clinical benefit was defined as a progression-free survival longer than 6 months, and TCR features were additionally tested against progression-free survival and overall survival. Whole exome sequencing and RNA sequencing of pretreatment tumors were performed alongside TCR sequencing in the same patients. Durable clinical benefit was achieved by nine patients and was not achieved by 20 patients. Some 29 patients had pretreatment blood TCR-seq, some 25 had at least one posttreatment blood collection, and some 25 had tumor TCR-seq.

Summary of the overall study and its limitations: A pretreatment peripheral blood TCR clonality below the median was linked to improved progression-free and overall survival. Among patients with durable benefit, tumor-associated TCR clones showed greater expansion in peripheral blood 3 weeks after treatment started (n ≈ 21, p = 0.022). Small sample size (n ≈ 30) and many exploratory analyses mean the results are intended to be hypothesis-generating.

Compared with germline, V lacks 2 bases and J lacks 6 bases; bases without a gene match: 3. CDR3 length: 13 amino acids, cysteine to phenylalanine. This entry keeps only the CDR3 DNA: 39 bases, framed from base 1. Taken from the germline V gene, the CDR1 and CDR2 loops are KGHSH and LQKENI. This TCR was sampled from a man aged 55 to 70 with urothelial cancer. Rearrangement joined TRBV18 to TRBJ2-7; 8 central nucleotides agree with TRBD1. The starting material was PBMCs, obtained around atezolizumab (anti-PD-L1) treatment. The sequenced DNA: TGTGCCAGCTCACCAGCCAGGGGGCGCGAGCAGTACTTC. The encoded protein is CASSPARGREQYF.